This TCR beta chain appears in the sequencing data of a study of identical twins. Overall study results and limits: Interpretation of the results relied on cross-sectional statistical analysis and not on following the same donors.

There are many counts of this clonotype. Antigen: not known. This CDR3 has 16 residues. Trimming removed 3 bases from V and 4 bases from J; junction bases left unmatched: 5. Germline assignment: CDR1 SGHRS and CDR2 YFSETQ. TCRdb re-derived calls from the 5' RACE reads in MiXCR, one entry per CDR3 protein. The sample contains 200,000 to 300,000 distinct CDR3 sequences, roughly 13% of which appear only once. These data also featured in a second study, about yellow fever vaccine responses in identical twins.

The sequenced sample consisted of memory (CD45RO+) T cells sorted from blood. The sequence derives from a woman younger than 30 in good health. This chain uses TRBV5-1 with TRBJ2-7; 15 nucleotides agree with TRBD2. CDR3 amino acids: CASSWGLAGGSYEQYF. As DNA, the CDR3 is TGCGCCAGCAGCTGGGGACTAGCGGGGGGTAGTTACGAGCAGTACTTC.